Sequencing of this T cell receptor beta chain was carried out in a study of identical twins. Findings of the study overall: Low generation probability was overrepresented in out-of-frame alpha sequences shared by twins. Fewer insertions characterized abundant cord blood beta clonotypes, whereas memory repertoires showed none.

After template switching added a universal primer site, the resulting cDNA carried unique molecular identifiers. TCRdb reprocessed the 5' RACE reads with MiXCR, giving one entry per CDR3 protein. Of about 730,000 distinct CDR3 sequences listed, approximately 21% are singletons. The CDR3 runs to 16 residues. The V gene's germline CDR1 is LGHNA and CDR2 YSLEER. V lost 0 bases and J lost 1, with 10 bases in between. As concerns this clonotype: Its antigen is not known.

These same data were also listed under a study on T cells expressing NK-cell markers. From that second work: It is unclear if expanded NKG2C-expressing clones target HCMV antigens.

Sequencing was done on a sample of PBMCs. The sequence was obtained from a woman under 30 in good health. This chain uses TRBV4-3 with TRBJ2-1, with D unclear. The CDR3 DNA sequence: TGCGCCAGCAGCCAAGATCATCTATCGTCCTACAATGAGCAGTTCTTC. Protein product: CASSQDHLSSYNEQFF.